The next 5 T cell receptor beta chains were all read from a single sample in a study of molecular identifiers for immune sequencing clone quantification. MiXCR was run by TCRdb on the PCR reads, yielding one entry per CDR3 protein. Seen here are 400,000 to 600,000 distinct CDR3 sequences, approximately 25% observed once, and the top ten hold around 0.78%. The specimen was naive CD8+ T cells from blood, with Jurkat cell RNA spiked in. Stated subset: FACS-sorted CD8+CD4-CCR7+CD45RA+ naive T cells. These receptors all stem from a human donor in good health. Some libraries in this study had Jurkat cell RNA spiked in.

The V and J genes are TRBV18 and TRBJ2-7; D possibly matches TRBD1 or TRBD2 (5 bases each). Germline V CDR1 and CDR2: KGHSH, LQKENI. The CDR3 extends over 16 amino acids. Trimming removed 3 bases from V and 0 bases from J, with 15 bases in between. CDR3 DNA sequence: TGTGCCAGCTCACCGCCGGGACCGATGGGCTCCTACGAGCAGTACTTC. Translation: CASSPPGPMGSYEQYF.

Only a few counts were recorded for this clonotype. V and J are TRBV9 and TRBJ2-3; TRBD1 is a possible D gene (6 bases). The CDR3 contains 15 residues. CDR1 and CDR2 (germline): SGDLS, YYNGEE. Trimming stripped 0 bases from V and 2 bases from J, with 10 bases between. CDR3 DNA sequence: TGTGCCAGCAGCGTAGAGGGGGACACCACAGATACGCAGTATTTT. The encoded protein is CASSVEGDTTDTQYF. The full variable domain, rest sourced from reference TRBV9 and TRBJ2-3, is DSGVTQTPKHLITATGQRVTLRCSPRSGDLSVYWYQQSLDQGLQFLIQYYNGEERAKGNILERFSAQQFPDLHSELNLSSLELGDSALYFCASSVEGDTTDTQYFGPGTRLTVL.

The DNA for the CDR3 is TGTGCCAGCATGGGTGGCGGGGGGGCCGTGGAGACCCAGTACTTC. This sequence encodes CASMGGGGAVETQYF. This chain joins TRBV2 and TRBJ2-5, with TRBD2 identical over 9 bases. CDR3 length: 15 amino acids. Germline V gives CDR1 SNHLY, CDR2 FYNNEI. With V trimmed by 7 bases and J by 5 bases, 11 bases remained unmatched.

This rearrangement joins TRBV15 to TRBJ2-7; weak D call: TRBD2 (5 bases). This CDR3 has 15 residues. The V gene's germline CDR1 is LNHNV and CDR2 YYDKDF (reference sequence). The V end lost 6 bases, the J end lost 4 bases, and 19 bases lay between the germline ends. The CDR3 DNA reads TGTGCCACCAGGTACCGGGATCAGGCGGCTTACGAGCAGTACTTC. This gives the protein CATRYRDQAAYEQYF.

The J gene is TRBJ2-2, the V gene TRBV7-2; D unresolved. The CDR3 runs 12 residues. V lost 6 bases and J 5 bases, leaving 7 bases between the germline ends. Germline V gene sequence: CDR1 SGHTA, CDR2 FQGNSA. Here the CDR3 DNA reads TGTGCCAGCAGGTTTTTAACCGGGGAGCTGTTTTTT. Translated, it gives CASRFLTGELFF.